The TCR beta chain under discussion was sequenced for a study of pediatric ulcerative colitis. Germline V CDR1 and CDR2: GTSNPN, SVGIG (reference sequence). The CDR3 loop spans 11 amino acids. Trimming removed 4 bases from V and 6 bases from J, with 9 bases in between. Assay: immunoSEQ multiplex PCR; the TCRdb copy retains only in-frame clones and omits some. The sample gives about 35,000 clones, roughly three quarters of which show up once; 0.9% to 1.2% is in the top ten. The rectum was sampled with one to two pinch biopsies at colonoscopy. The specimen sequenced was gut tissue. The J gene is TRBJ1-2, the V gene TRBV30; D is possibly TRBD1 (5 bases). This receptor was obtained from a boy aged 5-17 years with mild ulcerative colitis. CDR3 DNA: TGTGCCTGGAACGGGGGGAATGGCTACACCTTC. Translated: CAWNGGNGYTF.